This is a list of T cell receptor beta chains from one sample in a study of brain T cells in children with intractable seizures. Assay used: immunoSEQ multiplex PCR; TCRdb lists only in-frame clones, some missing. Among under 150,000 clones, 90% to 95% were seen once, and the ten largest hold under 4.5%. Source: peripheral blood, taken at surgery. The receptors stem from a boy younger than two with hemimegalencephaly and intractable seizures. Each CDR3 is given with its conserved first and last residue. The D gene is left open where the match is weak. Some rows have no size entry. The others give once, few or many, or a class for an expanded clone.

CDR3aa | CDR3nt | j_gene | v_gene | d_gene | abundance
CASSLGVPNTGELFF | TGTGCCAGCAGCTTAGGGGTACCGAATACCGGGGAGCTGTTTTTT | TRBJ2-2 | TRBV7-7 | . | .
CASSRTRNSYEQYF | TGTGCCAGCAGCCGGACTAGAAACTCCTACGAGCAGTACTTC | TRBJ2-7 | TRBV27 | TRBD2 | .
CASSELGSTGELFF | TGTGCCAGCAGTGAACTTGGGAGCACCGGGGAGCTGTTTTTT | TRBJ2-2 | TRBV6-1 | . | .
CASSLTGSTDTQYF | TGCGCCAGCAGCTTGACGGGCTCCACAGATACGCAGTATTTT | TRBJ2-3 | TRBV5-1 | . | .
CASSPAGRTGGANVLTF | TGCGCCAGCAGCCCCGCGGGAAGGACGGGGGGGGCCAACGTCCTGACTTTC | TRBJ2-6 | TRBV4-1 | . | once
CASSTQPTGAYEQYF | TGTGCCAGCAGTACCCAGCCGACAGGGGCCTACGAGCAGTACTTC | TRBJ2-7 | TRBV6-5 | TRBD1 | .
CASSYSLGPTRSGNTIYF | TGTGCCAGCAGTTACTCCTTAGGTCCGACCCGCTCTGGAAACACCATATATTTT | TRBJ1-3 | TRBV6-2/TRBV6-3 | . | .
CASSMGGYGYTF | TGTGCCAGTAGTATGGGTGGCTATGGCTACACCTTC | TRBJ1-2 | TRBV19 | . | .
CTSSPRLAGGGETQYF | TGCACCAGCAGCCCTCGACTAGCGGGAGGGGGGGAGACCCAGTACTTC | TRBJ2-5 | TRBV1 | . | .
CASSQANSGSKGLGLTDTQYF | TGCGCCAGCAGCCAGGCAAATAGCGGGAGTAAGGGGCTAGGGCTCACAGATACGCAGTATTTT | TRBJ2-3 | TRBV5-1 | TRBD2 | few
CASSLSAGGPYEQYF | TGTGCCAGCAGTTTATCCGCAGGGGGCCCCTACGAGCAGTACTTC | TRBJ2-7 | TRBV27 | TRBD1 | .
CASSLSGRGRETQYF | TGCGCCAGCAGCTTAAGCGGGAGAGGGAGAGAGACCCAGTACTTC | TRBJ2-5 | TRBV5-1 | TRBD2 | .
CASSSRSLTGGAAQYF | TGTGCCAGCAGTTCCAGATCCTTAACAGGAGGAGCGGCCCAGTACTTC | TRBJ2-5 | TRBV27 | . | once
CASSLLASLNQPQHF | TGTGCCAGCAGTTTATTGGCCAGTTTAAATCAGCCCCAGCATTTT | TRBJ1-5 | TRBV28 | . | .
CASGPLANEQFF | TGCGCCAGCGGGCCGTTGGCCAATGAGCAGTTCTTC | TRBJ2-1 | TRBV5-1 | . | .
CASSEVFNQPQHF | TGTGCCAGCAGTGAGGTCTTCAATCAGCCCCAGCATTTT | TRBJ1-5 | TRBV2 | . | few
CASSSGLAGVTGELFF | TGTGCCAGCAGCTCGGGACTAGCGGGAGTCACCGGGGAGCTGTTTTTT | TRBJ2-2 | TRBV13 | TRBD2 | .
CASSYGGGRAGLKFF | TGTGCCAGCAGTTACGGAGGCGGGAGGGCCGGTCTTAAGTTCTTC | TRBJ2-1 | TRBV6-2/TRBV6-3 | TRBD2 | .
CSVGARGYNEQFF | TGCAGCGTTGGCGCTAGGGGTTACAATGAGCAGTTCTTC | TRBJ2-1 | TRBV29-1 | . | .
CASSLLAGANEQFF | TGTGCCAGCAGTTTACTAGCGGGAGCAAATGAGCAGTTCTTC | TRBJ2-1 | TRBV27 | TRBD2 | .
CASSYWDYEQYF | TGTGCCAGCAGCTATTGGGACTACGAGCAGTACTTC | TRBJ2-7 | TRBV7-9 | . | .
CASSQDSRGHSYEQYF | TGCGCCAGCAGCCAAGATTCAAGGGGGCACTCCTACGAGCAGTACTTC | TRBJ2-7 | TRBV4-3 | TRBD1 | .
CASTLAGGENIQYF | TGTGCCAGTACCCTAGCGGGAGGGGAAAACATTCAGTACTTC | TRBJ2-4 | TRBV19 | TRBD2 | .
CASSPQGSYGYTF | TGTGCCAGCAGCCCCCAGGGTAGCTATGGCTACACCTTC | TRBJ1-2 | TRBV27 | . | once
CASSPVGRRGYNEQFF | TGCGCCAGCAGCCCCGTCGGGCGGCGGGGATACAATGAGCAGTTCTTC | TRBJ2-1 | TRBV5-1 | . | .
CASSPRGSPWVTDTQYF | TGTGCCAGCAGCCCCCGCGGCAGTCCTTGGGTCACAGATACGCAGTATTTT | TRBJ2-3 | TRBV9 | . | .
CSTSGRVEETQYF | TGCAGCACCAGCGGGAGGGTGGAAGAGACCCAGTACTTC | TRBJ2-5 | TRBV29-1 | TRBD2 | .
CASSLNRARGAYEQYF | TGTGCCAGCAGCTTAAATAGGGCAAGGGGGGCCTACGAGCAGTACTTC | TRBJ2-7 | TRBV7-3 | . | .
CASSDNAGRIDLGAFF | TGTGCCAGCAGCGACAATGCGGGACGTATAGATTTGGGAGCTTTCTTT | TRBJ1-1 | TRBV13 | . | few
CASSPRFSGREIGSGTDTQYF | TGTGCCAGCTCACCACGCTTTAGCGGGAGGGAGATCGGCTCCGGCACAGATACGCAGTATTTT | TRBJ2-3 | TRBV18 | TRBD2 | .
CACRKTGTFTQYF | TGTGCCTGTCGGAAGACGGGGACATTTACGCAGTATTTT | TRBJ2-3 | TRBV30 | . | .
CASSSTRTGPLYEQYF | TGTGCCAGCAGTTCCACCCGGACGGGACCTCTATACGAGCAGTACTTC | TRBJ2-7 | TRBV5-6 | . | .